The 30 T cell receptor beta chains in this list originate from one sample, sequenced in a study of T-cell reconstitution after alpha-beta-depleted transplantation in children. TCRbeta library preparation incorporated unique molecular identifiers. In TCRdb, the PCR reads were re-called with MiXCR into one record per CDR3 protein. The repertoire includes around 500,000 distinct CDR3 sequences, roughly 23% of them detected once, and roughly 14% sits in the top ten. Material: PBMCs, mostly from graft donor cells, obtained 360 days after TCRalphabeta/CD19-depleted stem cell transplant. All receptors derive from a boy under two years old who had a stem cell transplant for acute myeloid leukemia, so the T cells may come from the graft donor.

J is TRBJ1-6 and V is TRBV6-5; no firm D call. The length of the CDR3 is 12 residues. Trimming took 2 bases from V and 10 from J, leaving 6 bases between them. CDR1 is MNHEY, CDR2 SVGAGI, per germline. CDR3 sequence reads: CASSYDGSPLHF. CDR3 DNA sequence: TGTGCCAGCAGTTACGACGGGTCACCCCTCCACTTT.

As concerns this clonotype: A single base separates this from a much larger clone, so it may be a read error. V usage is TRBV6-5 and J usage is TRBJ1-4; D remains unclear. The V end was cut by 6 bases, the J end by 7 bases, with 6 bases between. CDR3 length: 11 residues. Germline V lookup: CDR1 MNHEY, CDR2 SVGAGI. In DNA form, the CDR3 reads TGTGCCAGCAGGTTGGGTGAAAAACTGTTTTTT. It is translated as CASRLGEKLFF.

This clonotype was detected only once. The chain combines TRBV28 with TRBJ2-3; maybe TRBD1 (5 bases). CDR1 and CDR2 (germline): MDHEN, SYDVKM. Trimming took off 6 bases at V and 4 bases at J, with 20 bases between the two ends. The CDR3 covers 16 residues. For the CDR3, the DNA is TGTGCCAGCAGGCCCTCAGGGTTTAGGCGGCCAGATACGCAGTATTTT. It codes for CASRPSGFRRPDTQYF.

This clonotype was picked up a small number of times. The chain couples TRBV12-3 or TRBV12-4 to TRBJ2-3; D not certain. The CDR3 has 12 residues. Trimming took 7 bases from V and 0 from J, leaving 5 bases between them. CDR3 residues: CASTSSTDTQYF. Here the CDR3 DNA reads TGTGCCAGCACCTCTAGCACAGATACGCAGTATTTT.

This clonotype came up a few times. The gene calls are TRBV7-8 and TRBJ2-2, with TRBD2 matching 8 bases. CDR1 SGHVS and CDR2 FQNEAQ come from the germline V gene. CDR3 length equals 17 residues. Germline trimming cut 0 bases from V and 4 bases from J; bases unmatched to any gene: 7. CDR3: CASSLAFSGGGTGELFF. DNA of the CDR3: TGTGCCAGCAGCTTAGCTTTTTCCGGGGGGGGCACCGGGGAGCTGTTTTTT.

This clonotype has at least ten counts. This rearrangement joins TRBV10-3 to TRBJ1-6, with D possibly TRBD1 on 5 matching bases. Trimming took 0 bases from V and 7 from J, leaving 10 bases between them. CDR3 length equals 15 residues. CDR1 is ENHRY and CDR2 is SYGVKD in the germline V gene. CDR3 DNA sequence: TGTGCCATCAGTGAGTCGGGGGGGGACAATTCACCCCTCCACTTT. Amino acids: CAISESGGDNSPLHF.

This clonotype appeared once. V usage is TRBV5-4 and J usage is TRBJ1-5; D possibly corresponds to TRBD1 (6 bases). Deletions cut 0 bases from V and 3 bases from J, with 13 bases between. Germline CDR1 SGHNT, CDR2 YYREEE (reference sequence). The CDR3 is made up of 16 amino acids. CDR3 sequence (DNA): TGTGCCAGCAGCTTGGGTACTGGACAGTTCAATCAGCCCCAGCATTTT. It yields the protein CASSLGTGQFNQPQHF.

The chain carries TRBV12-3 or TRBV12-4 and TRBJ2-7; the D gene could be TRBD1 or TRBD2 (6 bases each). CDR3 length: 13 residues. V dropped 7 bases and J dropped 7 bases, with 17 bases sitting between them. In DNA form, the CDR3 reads TGTGCCAGCACTGGGGGGCCCTCGGGGGAGCAGTACGTC. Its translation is CASTGGPSGEQYV.

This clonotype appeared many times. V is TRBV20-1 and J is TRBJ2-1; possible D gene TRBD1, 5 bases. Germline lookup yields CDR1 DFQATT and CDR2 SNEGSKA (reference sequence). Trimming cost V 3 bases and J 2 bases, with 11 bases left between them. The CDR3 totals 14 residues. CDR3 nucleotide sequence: TGCAGTGCTAGGGGGCCGGACACCTACAATGAGCAGTTCTTC. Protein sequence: CSARGPDTYNEQFF.

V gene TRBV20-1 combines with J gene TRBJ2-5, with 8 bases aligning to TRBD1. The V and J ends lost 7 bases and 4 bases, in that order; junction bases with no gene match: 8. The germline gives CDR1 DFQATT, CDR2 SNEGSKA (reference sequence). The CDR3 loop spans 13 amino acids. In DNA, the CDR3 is TGCAGTGGTTCCCGGGACAGGTTAGAGACCCAGTACTTC. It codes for CSGSRDRLETQYF.

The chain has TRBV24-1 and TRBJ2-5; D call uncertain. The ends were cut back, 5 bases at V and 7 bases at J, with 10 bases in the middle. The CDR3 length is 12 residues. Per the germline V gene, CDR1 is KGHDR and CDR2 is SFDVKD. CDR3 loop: CATSGTWGTQYF. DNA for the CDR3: TGTGCCACCAGTGGAACCTGGGGGACCCAGTACTTC.

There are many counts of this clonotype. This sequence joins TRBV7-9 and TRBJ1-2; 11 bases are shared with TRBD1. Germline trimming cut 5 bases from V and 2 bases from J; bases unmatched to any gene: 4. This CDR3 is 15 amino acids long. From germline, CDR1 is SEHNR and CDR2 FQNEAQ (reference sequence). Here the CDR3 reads CASSHGQGANYGYTF. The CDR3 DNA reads TGTGCCAGCAGCCACGGACAGGGGGCCAACTATGGCTACACCTTC. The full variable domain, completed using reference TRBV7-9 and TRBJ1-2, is DTGVSQNPRHKITKRGQNVTFRCDPISEHNRLYWYRQTLGQGPEFLTYFQNEAQLEKSRLLSDRFSAERPKGSFSTLEIQRTEQGDSAMYLCASSHGQGANYGYTFGSGTRLTVV.

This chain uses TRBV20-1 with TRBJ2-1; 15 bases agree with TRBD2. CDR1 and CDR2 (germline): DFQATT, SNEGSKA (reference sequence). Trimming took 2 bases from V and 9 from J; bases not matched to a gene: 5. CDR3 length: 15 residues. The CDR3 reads CSARSGLAGGFEQFF. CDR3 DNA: TGCAGTGCTAGATCGGGACTAGCGGGGGGATTTGAGCAGTTCTTC.

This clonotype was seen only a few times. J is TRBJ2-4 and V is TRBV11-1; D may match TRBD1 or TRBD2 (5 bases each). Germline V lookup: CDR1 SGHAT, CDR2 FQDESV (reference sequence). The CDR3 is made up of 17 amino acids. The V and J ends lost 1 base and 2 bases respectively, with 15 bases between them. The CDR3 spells CASSLGVHRRTKNIQYF. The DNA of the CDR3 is TGTGCCAGCAGCTTAGGGGTTCACAGGAGGACCAAAAACATTCAGTACTTC.

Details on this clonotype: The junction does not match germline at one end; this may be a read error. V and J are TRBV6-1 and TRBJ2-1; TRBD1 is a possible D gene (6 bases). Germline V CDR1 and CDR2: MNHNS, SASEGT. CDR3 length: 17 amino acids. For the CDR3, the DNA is TGTGCCATCAGTGAAGCAGGGGCGATCAGCTCCTACAATGAGCAGTTCTTC. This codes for CAISEAGAISSYNEQFF.

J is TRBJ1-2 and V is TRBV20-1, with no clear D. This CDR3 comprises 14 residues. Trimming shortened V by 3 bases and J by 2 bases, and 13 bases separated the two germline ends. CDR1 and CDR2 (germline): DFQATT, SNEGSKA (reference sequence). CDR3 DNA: TGCAGTGCTAGCAACAGCTCCCCGAACTATGGCTACACCTTC. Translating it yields CSASNSSPNYGYTF.

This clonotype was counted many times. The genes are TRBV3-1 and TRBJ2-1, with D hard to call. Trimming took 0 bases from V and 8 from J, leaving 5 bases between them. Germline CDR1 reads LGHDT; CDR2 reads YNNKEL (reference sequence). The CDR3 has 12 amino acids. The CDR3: CASSQDRDEQFF. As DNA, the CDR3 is TGTGCCAGCAGCCAAGATCGGGATGAGCAGTTCTTC.

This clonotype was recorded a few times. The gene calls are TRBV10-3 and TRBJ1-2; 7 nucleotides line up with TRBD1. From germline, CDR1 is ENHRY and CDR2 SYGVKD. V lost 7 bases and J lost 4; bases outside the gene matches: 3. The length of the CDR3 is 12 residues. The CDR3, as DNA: TGTGCCATCAATCAGGGGGGCTATGGCTACACCTTC. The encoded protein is CAINQGGYGYTF.

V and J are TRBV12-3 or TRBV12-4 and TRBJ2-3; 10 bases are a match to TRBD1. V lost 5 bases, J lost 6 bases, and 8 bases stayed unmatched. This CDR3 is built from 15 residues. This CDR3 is CASSKPGQGTDTQYF. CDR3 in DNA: TGTGCCAGCAGTAAGCCGGGACAGGGGACCGATACGCAGTATTTT.

This CDR3 reads CASSQTGHIYNEQFF. Written as DNA, the CDR3 is TGCGCCAGCAGCCAGACAGGGCACATTTACAATGAGCAGTTCTTC. The chain couples TRBV5-1 to TRBJ2-1; the match to TRBD1 covers 7 bases. V lost 4 bases to trimming and J lost 4 bases; unmatched junction nucleotides: 8. In germline, CDR1 is SGHRS, CDR2 YFSETQ. The CDR3 covers 15 residues.

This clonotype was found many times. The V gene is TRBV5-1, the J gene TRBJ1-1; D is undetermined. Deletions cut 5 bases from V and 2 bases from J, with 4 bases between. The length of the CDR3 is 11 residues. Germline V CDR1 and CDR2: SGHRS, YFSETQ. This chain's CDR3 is CASRINTEAFF. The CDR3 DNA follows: TGCGCCAGCAGGATAAACACTGAAGCTTTCTTT. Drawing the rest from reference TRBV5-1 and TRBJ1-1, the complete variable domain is KAGVTQTPRYLIKTRGQQVTLSCSPISGHRSVSWYQQTPGQGLQFLFEYFSETQRNKGNFPGRFSGRQFSNSRSEMNVSTLELGDSALYLCASRINTEAFFGQGTRLTVV.

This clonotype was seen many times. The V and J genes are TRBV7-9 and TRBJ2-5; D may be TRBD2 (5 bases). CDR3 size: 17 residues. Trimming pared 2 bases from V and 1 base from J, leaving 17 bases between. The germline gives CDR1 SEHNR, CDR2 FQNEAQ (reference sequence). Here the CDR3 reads CASSLMGWLAFQETQYF. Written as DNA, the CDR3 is TGTGCCAGCAGCTTAATGGGTTGGCTAGCCTTCCAAGAGACCCAGTACTTC.

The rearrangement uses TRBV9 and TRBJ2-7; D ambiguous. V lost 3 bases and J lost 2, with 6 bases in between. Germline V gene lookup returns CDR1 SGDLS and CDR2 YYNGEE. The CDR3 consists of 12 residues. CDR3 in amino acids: CASSGATYEQYF. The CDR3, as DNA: TGTGCCAGCAGCGGGGCAACCTACGAGCAGTACTTC.

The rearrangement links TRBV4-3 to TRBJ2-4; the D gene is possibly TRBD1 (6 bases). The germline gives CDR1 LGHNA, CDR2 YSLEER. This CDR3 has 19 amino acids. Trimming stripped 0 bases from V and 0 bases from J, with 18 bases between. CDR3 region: CASSQDNEGVRLAKNIQYF. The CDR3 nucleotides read TGCGCCAGCAGCCAAGATAACGAGGGGGTGAGGCTAGCCAAAAACATTCAGTACTTC.

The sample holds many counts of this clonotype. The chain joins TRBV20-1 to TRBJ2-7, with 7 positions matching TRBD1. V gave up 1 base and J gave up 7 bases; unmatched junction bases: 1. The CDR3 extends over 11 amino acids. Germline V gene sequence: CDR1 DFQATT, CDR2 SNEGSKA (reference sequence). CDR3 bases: TGCAGTGCTAGAGGACAGGGAGAGCAGTACTTC. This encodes CSARGQGEQYF.

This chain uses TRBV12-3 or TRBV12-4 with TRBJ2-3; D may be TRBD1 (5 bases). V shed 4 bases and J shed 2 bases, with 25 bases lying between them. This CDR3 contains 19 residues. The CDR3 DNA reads TGTGCCAGCAGTTCCCGGCGGACACCCGCACTCATTCTCACAGATACGCAGTATTTT. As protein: CASSSRRTPALILTDTQYF.

DNA of the CDR3: TGCAGTGCTAGAGATGGGGAAGCCCCAGATACGCAGTATTTT. Protein sequence: CSARDGEAPDTQYF. The chain carries TRBV20-1 and TRBJ2-3, with no clear D. The V end lost 0 bases, the J end lost 4 bases, and 11 bases lay between the germline ends. Germline CDR1 is DFQATT and CDR2 is SNEGSKA (reference sequence). CDR3 length: 14 residues.

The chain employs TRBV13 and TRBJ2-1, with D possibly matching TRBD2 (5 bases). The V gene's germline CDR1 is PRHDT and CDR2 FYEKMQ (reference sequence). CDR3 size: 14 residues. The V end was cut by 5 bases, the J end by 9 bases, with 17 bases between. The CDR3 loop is CASSAGLSPTEQFF. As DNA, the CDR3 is TGTGCCAGCAGCGCCGGACTTAGCCCCACTGAGCAGTTCTTC.

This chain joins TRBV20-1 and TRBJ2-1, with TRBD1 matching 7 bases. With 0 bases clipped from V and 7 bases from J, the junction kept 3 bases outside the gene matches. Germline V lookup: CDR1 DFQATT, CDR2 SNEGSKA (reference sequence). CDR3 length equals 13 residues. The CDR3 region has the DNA TGCAGTGCTAGAGATTGGACAGGAAATGAGCAGTTCTTC. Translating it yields CSARDWTGNEQFF.

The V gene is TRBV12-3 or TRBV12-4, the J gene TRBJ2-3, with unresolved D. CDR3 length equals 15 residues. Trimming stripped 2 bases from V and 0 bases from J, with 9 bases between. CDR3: CASSLLPRSTDTQYF. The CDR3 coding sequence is TGTGCCAGCAGTTTACTCCCCAGAAGCACAGATACGCAGTATTTT.